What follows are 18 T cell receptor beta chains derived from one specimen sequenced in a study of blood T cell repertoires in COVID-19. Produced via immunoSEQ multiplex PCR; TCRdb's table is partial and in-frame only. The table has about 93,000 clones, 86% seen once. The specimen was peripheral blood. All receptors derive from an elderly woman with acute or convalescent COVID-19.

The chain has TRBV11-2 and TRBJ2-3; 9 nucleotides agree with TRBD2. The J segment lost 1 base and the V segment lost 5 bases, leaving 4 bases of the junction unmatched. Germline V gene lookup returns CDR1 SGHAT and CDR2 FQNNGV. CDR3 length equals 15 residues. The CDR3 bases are TGTGCCAGCAGCCCTTCTAGCGGGGGCACAGATACGCAGTATTTT. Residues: CASSPSSGGTDTQYF.

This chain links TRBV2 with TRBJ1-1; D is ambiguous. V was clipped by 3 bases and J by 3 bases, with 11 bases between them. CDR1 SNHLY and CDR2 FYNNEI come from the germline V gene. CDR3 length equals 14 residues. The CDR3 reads CASSDRTYYTEAFF. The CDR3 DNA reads TGTGCCAGCAGTGATCGGACTTATTACACTGAAGCTTTCTTT.

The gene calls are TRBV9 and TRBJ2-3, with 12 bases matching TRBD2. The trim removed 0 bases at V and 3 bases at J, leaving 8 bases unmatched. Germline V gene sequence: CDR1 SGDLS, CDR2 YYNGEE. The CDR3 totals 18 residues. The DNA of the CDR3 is TGTGCCAGCAGCGTAGCTAGCGGGGGGGCCCGGGGTACAGATACGCAGTATTTT. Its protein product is CASSVASGGARGTDTQYF.

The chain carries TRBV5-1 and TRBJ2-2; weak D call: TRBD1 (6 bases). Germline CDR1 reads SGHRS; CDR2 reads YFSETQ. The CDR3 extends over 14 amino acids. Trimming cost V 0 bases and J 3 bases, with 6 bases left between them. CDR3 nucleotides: TGCGCCAGCAGCTTGGGACAGGACACCGGGGAGCTGTTTTTT. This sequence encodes CASSLGQDTGELFF.

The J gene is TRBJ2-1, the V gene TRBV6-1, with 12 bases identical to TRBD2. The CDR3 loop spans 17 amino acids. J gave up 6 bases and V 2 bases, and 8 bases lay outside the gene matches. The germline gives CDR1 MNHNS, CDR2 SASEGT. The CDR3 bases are TGTGCCAGCAGTGAATGGGCTAGCGGGGGGGCAGCCAATGAGCAGTTCTTC. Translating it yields CASSEWASGGAANEQFF.

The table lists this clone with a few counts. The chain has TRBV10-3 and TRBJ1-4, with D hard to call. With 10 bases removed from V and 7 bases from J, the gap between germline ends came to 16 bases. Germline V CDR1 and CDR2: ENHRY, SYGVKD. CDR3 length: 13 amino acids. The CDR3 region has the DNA TGTGCCACCGAGGCCATGGAAGGTGAAAAACTGTTTTTT. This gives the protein CATEAMEGEKLFF.

CDR3 sequence reads: CASSFQGNQPQHF. The DNA for the CDR3 is TGTGCCAGCAGTTTTCAGGGGAATCAGCCCCAGCATTTT. The rearrangement uses TRBV12-3 or TRBV12-4 and TRBJ1-5; tentative D call: TRBD1 (6 bases). Between the trimmed V and J ends, which lost 3 bases and 4 bases, there was a span of 7 bases. The CDR3 extends over 13 amino acids.

The CDR3 DNA reads as TGTGCCACCCGTCCCGGGGGGCTGCTCGAAAAACTGTTTTTT. Protein: CATRPGGLLEKLFF. This rearrangement joins TRBV6-5 to TRBJ1-4, with a weak D call TRBD1 (6 bases). Germline assignment: CDR1 MNHEY and CDR2 SVGAGI. CDR3 length equals 14 residues. The germline V and J ends were trimmed by 10 bases and 8 bases, with 20 bases remaining between them.

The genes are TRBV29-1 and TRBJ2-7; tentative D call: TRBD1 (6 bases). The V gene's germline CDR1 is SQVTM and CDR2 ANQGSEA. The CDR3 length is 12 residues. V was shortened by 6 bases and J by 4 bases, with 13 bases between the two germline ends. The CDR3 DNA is TGCAGCGTACGGACAGCGAGGTACGAGCAGTACTTC. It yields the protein CSVRTARYEQYF.

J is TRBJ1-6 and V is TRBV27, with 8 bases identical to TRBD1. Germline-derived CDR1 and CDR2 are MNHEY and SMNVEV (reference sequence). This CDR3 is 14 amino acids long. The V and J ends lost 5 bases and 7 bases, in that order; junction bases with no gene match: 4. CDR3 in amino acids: CASSLQGANSPLHF. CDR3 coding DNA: TGTGCCAGCAGTCTGCAGGGGGCAAATTCACCCCTCCACTTT.

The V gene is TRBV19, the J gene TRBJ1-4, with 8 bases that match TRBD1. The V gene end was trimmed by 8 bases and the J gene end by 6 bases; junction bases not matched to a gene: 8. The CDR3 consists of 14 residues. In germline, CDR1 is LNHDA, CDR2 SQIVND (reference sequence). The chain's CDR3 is CASLGQGVDEKLFF. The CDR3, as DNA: TGTGCCAGTCTAGGACAGGGCGTCGATGAAAAACTGTTTTTT.

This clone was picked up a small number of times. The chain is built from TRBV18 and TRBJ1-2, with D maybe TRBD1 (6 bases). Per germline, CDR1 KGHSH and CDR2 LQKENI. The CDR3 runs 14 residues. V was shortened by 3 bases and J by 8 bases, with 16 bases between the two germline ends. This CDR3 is CASSPLQGPEGYTF. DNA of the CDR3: TGTGCCAGCTCACCTCTTCAGGGGCCGGAAGGCTACACCTTC.

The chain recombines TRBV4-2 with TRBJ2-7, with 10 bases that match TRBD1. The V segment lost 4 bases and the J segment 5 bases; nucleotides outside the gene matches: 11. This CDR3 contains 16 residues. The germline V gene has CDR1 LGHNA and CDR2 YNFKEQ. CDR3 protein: CASSLPGGTGVDEQYF. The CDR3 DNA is TGTGCCAGCAGCCTCCCAGGAGGGACAGGGGTGGACGAGCAGTACTTC.

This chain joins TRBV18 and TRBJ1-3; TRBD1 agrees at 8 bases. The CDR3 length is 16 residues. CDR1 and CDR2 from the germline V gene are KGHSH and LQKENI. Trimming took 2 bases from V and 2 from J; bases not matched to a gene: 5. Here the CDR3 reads CASSPGQGATGNTIYF. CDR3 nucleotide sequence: TGTGCCAGCTCACCAGGTCAGGGGGCAACTGGAAACACCATATATTTT.

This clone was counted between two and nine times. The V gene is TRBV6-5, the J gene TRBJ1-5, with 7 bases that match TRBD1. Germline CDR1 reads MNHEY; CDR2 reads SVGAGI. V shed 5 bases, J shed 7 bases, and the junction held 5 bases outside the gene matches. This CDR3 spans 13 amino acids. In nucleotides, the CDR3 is TGTGCCAGCAGTCCCGACAGGGACCAGCCCCAGCATTTT. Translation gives CASSPDRDQPQHF.

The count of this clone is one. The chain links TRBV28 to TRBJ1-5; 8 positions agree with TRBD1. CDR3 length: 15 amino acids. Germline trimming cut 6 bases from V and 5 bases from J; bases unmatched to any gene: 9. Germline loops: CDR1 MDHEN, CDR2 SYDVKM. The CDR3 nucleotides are TGTGCCAGCAGCCTCAGGGGGCCAGGGGATCAGCCCCAGCATTTT. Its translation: CASSLRGPGDQPQHF.

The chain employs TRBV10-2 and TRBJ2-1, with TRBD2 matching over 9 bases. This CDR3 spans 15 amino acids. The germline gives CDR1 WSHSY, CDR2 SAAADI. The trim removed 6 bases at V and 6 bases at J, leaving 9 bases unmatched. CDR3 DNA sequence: TGCGCCAGCAGGCGTGGCGGGGGGGCGGGCAATGAGCAGTTCTTC. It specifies CASRRGGGAGNEQFF.

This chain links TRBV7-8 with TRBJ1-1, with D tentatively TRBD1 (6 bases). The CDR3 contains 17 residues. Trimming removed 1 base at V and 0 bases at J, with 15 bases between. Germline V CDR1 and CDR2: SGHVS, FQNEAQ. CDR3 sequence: CASSLVGQGRMNTEAFF. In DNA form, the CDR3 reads TGTGCCAGCAGCTTAGTAGGCCAGGGGCGAATGAACACTGAAGCTTTCTTT.